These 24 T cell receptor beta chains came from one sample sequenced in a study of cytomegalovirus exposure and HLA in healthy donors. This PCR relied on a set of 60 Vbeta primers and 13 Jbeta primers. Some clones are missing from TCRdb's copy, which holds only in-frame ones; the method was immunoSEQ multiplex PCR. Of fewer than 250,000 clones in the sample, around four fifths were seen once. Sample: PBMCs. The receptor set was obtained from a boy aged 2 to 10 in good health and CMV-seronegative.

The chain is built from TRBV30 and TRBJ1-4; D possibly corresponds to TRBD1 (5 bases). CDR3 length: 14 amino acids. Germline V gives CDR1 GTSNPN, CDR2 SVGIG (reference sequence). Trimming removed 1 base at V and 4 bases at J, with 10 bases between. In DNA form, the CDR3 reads TGTGCCTGGAGTGGGGGGGGATTTAATGAAAAACTGTTTTTT. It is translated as CAWSGGGFNEKLFF.

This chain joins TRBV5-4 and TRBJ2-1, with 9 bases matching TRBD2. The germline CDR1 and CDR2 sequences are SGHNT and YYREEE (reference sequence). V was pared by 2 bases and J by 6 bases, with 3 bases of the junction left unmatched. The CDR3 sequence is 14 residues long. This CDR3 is CASSFPSGINEQFF. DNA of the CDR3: TGTGCCAGCAGCTTCCCTAGCGGGATCAATGAGCAGTTCTTC.

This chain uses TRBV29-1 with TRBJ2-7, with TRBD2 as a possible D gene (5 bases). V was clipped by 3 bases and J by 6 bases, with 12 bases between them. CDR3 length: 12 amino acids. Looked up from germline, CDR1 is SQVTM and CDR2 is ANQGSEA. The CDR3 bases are TGCAGCGTTGATATGTGGAGCGGCGAGCAGTACTTC. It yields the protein CSVDMWSGEQYF.

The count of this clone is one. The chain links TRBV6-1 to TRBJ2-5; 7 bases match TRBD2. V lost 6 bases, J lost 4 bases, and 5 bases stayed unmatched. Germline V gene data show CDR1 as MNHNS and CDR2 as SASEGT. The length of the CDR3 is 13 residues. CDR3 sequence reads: CASSGGMRETQYF. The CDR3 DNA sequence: TGTGCCAGCAGCGGGGGGATGAGAGAGACCCAGTACTTC.

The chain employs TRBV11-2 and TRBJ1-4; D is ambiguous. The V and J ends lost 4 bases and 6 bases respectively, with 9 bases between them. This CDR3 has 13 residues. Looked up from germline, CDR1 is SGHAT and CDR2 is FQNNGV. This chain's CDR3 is CASSSGAYEKLFF. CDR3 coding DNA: TGTGCCAGCAGCTCGGGAGCCTATGAAAAACTGTTTTTT.

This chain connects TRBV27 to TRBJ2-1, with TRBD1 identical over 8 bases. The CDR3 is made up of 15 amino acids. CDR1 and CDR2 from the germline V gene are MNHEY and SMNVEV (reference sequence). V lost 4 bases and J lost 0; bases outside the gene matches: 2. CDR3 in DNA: TGTGCCAGCAGTTCCGGGACAGGCTCCTACAATGAGCAGTTCTTC. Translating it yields CASSSGTGSYNEQFF.

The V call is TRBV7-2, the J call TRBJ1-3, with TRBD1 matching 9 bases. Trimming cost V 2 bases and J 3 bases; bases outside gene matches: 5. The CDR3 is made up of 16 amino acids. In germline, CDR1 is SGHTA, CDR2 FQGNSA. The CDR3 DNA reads TGTGCCAGCAGCTTAAGTGGGACAGGGCGTGGAAACACCATATATTTT. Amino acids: CASSLSGTGRGNTIYF.

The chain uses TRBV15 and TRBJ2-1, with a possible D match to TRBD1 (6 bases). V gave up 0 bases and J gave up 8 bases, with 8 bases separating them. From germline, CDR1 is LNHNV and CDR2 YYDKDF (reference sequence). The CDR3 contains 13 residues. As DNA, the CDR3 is TGTGCCACCAGCAGAGAGCAGGGGCATGAGCAGTTCTTC. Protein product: CATSREQGHEQFF.

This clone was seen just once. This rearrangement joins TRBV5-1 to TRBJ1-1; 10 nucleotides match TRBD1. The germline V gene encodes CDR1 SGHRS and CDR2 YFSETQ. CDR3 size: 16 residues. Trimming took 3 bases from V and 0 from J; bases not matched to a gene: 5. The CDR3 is CASSSLGTGVNTEAFF. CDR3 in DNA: TGCGCCAGCAGCTCCCTCGGGACAGGGGTGAACACTGAAGCTTTCTTT.

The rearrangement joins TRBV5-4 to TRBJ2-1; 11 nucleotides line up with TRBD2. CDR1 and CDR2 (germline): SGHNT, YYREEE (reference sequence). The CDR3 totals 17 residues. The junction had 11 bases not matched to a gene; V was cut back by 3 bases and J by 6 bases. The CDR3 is CASSWGLAGGGFNEQFF. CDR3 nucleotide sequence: TGTGCCAGCAGCTGGGGCCTAGCGGGGGGAGGATTCAATGAGCAGTTCTTC.

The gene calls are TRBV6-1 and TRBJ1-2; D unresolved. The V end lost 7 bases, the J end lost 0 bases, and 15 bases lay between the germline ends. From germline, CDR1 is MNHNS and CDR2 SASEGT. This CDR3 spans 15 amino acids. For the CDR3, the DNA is TGTGCCAGCAAAATAGGTTCGGAGTCTAACTATGGCTACACCTTC. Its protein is CASKIGSESNYGYTF.

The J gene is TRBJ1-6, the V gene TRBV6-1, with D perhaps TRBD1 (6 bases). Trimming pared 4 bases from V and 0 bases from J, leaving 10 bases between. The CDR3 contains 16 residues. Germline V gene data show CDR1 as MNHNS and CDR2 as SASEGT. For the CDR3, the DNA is TGTGCCAGCAGTGCCTACAGGGACTCCTATAATTCACCCCTCCACTTT. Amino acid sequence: CASSAYRDSYNSPLHF.

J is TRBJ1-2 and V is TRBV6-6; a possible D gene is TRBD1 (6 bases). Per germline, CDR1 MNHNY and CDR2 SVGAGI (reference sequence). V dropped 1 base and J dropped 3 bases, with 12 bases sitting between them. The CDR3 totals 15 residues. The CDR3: CASSYWGGADYGYTF. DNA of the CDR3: TGTGCCAGCAGTTACTGGGGGGGCGCGGACTATGGCTACACCTTC.

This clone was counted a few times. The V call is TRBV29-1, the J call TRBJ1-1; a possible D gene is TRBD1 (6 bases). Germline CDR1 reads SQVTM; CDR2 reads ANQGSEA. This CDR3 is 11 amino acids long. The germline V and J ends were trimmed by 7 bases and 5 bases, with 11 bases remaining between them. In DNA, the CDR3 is TGCAGCGGGAAGACAGGTACTGAAGCTTTCTTT. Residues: CSGKTGTEAFF.

The CDR3: CASSVGVAGRAETQYF. The DNA of the CDR3 is TGTGCCAGCAGCGTAGGGGTCGCGGGGAGGGCAGAGACCCAGTACTTC. V usage is TRBV9 and J usage is TRBJ2-5; 7 bases line up with TRBD2. Trimming removed 0 bases from V and 4 bases from J; junction bases left unmatched: 9. Germline V gene sequence: CDR1 SGDLS, CDR2 YYNGEE. This CDR3 spans 16 amino acids.

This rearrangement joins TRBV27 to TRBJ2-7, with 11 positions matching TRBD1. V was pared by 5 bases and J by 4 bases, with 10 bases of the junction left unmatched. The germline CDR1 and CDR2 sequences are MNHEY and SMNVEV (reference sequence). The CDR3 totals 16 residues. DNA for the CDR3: TGTGCCAGCAGTCCCAGAGGACAGGGGGCTACATACGAGCAGTACTTC. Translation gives CASSPRGQGATYEQYF.

CDR3: CASRLAGGPGNIQYF. The CDR3 DNA sequence: TGTGCCAGCAGGCTAGCGGGGGGCCCGGGGAACATTCAGTACTTC. This rearrangement joins TRBV6-1 to TRBJ2-4, with TRBD2 identical over 11 bases. The V segment lost 6 bases and the J segment 7 bases; nucleotides outside the gene matches: 8. The CDR3 is 15 residues long. Per the germline V gene, CDR1 is MNHNS and CDR2 is SASEGT.

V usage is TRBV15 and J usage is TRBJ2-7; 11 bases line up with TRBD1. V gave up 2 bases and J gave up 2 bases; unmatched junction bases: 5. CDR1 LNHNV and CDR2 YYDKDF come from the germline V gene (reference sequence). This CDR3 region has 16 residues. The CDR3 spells CATSRLGTGGTYEQYF. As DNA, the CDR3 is TGTGCCACCAGCAGACTGGGGACAGGGGGGACCTACGAGCAGTACTTC.

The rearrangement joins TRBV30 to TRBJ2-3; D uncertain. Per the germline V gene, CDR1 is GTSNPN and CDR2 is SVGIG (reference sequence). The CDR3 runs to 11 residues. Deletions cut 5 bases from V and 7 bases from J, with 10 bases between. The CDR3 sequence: CAWGMEHTQYF. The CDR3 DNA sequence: TGTGCCTGGGGCATGGAGCATACGCAGTATTTT.

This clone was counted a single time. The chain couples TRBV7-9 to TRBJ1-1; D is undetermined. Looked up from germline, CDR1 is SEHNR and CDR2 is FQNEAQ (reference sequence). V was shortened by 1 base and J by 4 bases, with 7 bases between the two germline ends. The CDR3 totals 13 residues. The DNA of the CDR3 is TGTGCCAGCAGCTTAGGGGCTATCACTGAAGCTTTCTTT. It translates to CASSLGAITEAFF.

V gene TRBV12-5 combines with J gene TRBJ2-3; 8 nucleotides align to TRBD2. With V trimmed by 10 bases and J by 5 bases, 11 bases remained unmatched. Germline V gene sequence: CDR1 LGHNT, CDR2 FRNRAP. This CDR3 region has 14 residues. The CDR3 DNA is TGTGCTAATCGGGGGACCAGCGGGGGAGATACGCAGTATTTT. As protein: CANRGTSGGDTQYF. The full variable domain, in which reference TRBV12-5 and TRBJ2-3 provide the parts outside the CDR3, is DARVTQTPRHKVTEMGQEVTMRCQPILGHNTVFWYRQTMMQGLELLAYFRNRAPLDDSGMPKDRFSAEMPDATLATLKIQPSEPRDSAVYFCANRGTSGGDTQYFGPGTRLTVL.

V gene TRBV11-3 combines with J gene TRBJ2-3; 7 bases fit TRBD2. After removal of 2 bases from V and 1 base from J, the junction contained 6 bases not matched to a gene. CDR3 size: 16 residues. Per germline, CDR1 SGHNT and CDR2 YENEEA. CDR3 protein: CASSLNAGVGTDTQYF. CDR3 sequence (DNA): TGTGCCAGCAGCTTAAATGCGGGAGTTGGCACAGATACGCAGTATTTT.

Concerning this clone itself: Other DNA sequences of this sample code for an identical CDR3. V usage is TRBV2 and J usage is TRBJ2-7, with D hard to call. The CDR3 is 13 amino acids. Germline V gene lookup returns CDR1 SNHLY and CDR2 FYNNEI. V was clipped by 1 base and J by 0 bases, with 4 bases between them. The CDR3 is CASSEDSSYEQYF. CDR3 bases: TGTGCCAGCAGTGAAGACAGCTCCTACGAGCAGTACTTC.

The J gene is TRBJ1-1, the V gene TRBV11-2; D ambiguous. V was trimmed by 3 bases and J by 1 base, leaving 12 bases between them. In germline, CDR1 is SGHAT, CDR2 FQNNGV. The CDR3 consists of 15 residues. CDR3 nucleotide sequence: TGTGCCAGCAGCTTCCCCGGGAGCCGGAACACTGAAGCTTTCTTT. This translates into CASSFPGSRNTEAFF.